This entry describes one TCR beta chain. This sample was taken from a study of blood T cell repertoires in COVID-19. Study as a whole: Samples taken during acute and convalescent COVID-19 were collected in the United States, Italy and Spain.

Generated by immunoSEQ multiplex PCR, the TCRdb table keeps only in-frame clones and is missing some. The sample consists of about 190,000 clones, 65% to 85% of them appearing once. Germline loops: CDR1 LNHDA, CDR2 SQIVND (reference sequence). The trim removed 6 bases at V and 0 bases at J, leaving 6 bases unmatched. The CDR3 runs 17 residues. The TCR comes from a woman aged 25 to 39 with acute or convalescent COVID-19. The material sequenced was peripheral blood. The chain employs TRBV19 and TRBJ1-5; TRBD1 agrees at 12 bases. CDR3 amino acids: CASRMGQGAGSNQPQHF. Here the CDR3 DNA reads TGTGCCAGTAGAATGGGACAGGGGGCGGGTAGCAATCAGCCCCAGCATTTT.